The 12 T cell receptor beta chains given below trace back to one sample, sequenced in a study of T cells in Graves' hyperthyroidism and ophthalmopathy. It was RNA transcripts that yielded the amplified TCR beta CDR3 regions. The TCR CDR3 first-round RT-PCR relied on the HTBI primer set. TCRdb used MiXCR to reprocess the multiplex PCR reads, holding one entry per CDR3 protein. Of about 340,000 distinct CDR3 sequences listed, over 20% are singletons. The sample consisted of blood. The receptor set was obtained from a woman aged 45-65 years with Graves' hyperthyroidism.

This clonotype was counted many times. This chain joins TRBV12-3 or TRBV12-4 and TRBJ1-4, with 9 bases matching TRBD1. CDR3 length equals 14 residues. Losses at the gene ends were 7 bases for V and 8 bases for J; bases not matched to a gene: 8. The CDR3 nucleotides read TGTGCCAGCACCGATGACAGGGGGAGAGAAAAACTGTTTTTT. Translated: CASTDDRGREKLFF.

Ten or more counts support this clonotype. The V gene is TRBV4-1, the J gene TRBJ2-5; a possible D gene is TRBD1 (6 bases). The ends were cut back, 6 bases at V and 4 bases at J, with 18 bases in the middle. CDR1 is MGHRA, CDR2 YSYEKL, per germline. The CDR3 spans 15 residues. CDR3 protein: CASRPIGQLRETQYF. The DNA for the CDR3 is TGCGCCAGCAGACCAATAGGACAGCTAAGAGAGACCCAGTACTTC.

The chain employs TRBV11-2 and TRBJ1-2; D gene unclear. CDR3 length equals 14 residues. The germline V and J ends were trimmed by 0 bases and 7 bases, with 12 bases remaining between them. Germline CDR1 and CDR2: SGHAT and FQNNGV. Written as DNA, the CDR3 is TGTGCCAGCAGCTTAGATCGTTGGGATAGTGGCTACACCTTC. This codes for CASSLDRWDSGYTF.

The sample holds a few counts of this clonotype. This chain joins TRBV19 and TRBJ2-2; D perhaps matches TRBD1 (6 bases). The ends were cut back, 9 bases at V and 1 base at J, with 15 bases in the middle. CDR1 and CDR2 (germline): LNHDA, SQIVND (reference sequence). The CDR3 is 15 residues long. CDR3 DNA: TGTGCCAGCAGAACAGGGTATGGGAACACCGGGGAGCTGTTTTTT. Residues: CASRTGYGNTGELFF.

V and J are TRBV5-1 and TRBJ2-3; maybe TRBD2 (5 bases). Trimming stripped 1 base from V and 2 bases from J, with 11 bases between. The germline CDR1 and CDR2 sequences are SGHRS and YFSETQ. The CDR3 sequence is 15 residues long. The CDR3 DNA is TGCGCCAGCAGCTTGAGAAGCGGAGCCACAGATACGCAGTATTTT. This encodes CASSLRSGATDTQYF. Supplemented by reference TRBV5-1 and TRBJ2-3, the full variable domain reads KAGVTQTPRYLIKTRGQQVTLSCSPISGHRSVSWYQQTPGQGLQFLFEYFSETQRNKGNFPGRFSGRQFSNSRSEMNVSTLELGDSALYLCASSLRSGATDTQYFGPGTRLTVL.

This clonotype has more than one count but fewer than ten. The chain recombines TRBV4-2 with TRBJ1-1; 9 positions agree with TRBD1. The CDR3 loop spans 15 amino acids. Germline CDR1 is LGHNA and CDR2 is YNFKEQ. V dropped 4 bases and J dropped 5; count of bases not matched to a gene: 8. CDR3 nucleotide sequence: TGTGCCAGCAGCCCCGGGGACAGGGATGGGACTGAAGCTTTCTTT. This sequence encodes CASSPGDRDGTEAFF.

As DNA, the CDR3 is TGCAGTATCGAAGGATCCTCCGTAGCCAAAAACATTCAGTACTTC. It specifies CSIEGSSVAKNIQYF. The rearrangement uses TRBV20-1 and TRBJ2-4; D is uncertain. Germline values: CDR1 DFQATT, CDR2 SNEGSKA (reference sequence). Trimming stripped 8 bases from V and 0 bases from J, with 17 bases between. This CDR3 region has 15 residues.

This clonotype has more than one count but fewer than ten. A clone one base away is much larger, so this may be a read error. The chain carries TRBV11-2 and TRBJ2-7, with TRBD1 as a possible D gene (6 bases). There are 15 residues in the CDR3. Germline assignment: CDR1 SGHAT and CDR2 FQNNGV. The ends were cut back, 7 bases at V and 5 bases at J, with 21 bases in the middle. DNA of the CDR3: TGTGCCAGCAACCGGCCTAACATGGGGGCCCACGAGCAGTACTTC. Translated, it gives CASNRPNMGAHEQYF.

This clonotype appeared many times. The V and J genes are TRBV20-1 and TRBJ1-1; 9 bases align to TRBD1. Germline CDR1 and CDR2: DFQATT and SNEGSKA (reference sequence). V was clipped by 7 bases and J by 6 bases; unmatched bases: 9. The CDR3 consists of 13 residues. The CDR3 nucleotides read TGCAGTGTCCTGGGACAGGGTGGTTCTGAAGCTTTCTTT. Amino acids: CSVLGQGGSEAFF.

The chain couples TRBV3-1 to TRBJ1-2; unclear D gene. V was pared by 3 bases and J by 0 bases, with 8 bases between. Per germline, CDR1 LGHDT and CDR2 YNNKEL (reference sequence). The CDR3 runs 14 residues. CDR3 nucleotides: TGTGCCAGCAGCCACCGGGCGTCTAACTATGGCTACACCTTC. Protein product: CASSHRASNYGYTF.

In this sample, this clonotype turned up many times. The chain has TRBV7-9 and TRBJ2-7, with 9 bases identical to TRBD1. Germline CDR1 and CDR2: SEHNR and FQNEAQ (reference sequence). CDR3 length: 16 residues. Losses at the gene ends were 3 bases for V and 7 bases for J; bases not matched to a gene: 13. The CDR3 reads CASSFAGTGTKGEQYF. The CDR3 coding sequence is TGTGCCAGCAGCTTTGCCGGGACAGGGACCAAGGGAGAGCAGTACTTC.

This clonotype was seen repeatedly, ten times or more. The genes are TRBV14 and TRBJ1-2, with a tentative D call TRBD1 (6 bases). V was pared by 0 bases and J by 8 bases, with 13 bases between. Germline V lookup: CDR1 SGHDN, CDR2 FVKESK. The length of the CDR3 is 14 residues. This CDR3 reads CASSQDRGGGGYTF. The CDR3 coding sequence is TGTGCCAGCAGCCAAGATCGAGGGGGTGGCGGCTACACCTTC.